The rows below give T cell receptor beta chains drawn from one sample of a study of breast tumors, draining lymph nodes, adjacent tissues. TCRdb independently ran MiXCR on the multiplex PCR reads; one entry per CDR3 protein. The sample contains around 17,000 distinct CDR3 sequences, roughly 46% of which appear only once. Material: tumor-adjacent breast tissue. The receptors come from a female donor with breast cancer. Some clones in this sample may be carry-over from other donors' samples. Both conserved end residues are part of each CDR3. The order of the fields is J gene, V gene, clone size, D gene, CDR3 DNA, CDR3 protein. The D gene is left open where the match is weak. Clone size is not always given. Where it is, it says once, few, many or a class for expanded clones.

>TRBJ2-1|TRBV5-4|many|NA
TGTGCCAGCAGCTTGTGGGGCTCCTACAATGAGCAGTTCTTC
CASSLWGSYNEQFF
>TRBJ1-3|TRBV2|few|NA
TGTGCCAGCAGTTTAGACAGTTACTCTGGAAACACCATATATTTT
CASSLDSYSGNTIYF
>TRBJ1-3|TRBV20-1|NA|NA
TGCAGTGCCGGCCATAATCCTGGAAACACCATATATTTT
CSAGHNPGNTIYF
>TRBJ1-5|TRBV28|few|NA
TGTGCCAGCGGGGTGGGCTTCTATCAGCCCCAGCATTTT
CASGVGFYQPQHF
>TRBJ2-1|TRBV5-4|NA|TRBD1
TGTGCCAGCAGCCCGGGGACAGGGGTCCACAATGAGCAGTTCTTC
CASSPGTGVHNEQFF
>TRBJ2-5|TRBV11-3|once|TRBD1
TGTGCCAGCAGCTTAGGAGGACAGGGGCAAGAGACCCAGTACTTC
CASSLGGQGQETQYF
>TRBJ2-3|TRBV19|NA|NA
TGTGCCAGTAGTATCGGACAGCTTTACACAGATACGCAGTATTTT
CASSIGQLYTDTQYF
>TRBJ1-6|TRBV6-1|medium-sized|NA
TGTGCCAGCAGTGCAGGGAACCGTCTTTCTTCACCCCTCCACTTT
CASSAGNRLSSPLHF
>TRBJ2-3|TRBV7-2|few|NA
TGTGCCAGCAGCTTAGCGGGAGGAGATACGCAGTATTTT
CASSLAGGDTQYF
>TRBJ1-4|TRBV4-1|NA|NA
TGCGCCAGCAGCCAAGGGGAGCCGGGAGGGAGGGGAGAAAAACTGTTTTTT
CASSQGEPGGRGEKLFF
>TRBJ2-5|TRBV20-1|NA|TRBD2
TGCAGTGCGACGGGACTAGCGGGAGGGCTCCAAGAGACCCAGTACTTC
CSATGLAGGLQETQYF
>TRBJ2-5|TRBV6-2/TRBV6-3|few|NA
TGTGCCAGCAGTCCCAGCGGGCTCCAAGAGACCCAGTACTTC
CASSPSGLQETQYF
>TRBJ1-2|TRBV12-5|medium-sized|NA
TGTGCTAGTGGTTTGCCCCCACAGGTGTTCCGGACTAACTATGGCTACACCTTC
CASGLPPQVFRTNYGYTF
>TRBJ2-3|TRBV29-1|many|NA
TGCAGCGCCAACCAAGAGGAGTGGATCACAGATACGCAGTATTTT
CSANQEEWITDTQYF
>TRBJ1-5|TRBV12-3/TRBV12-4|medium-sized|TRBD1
TGTGCCAGCAGGCGGACAGGGGGAAGCAATCAGCCCCAGCATTTT
CASRRTGGSNQPQHF
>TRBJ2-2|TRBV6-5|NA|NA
TGTGCCAGCAGTTACGGTAGACAGCCCATTAAGACCGGGGAGCTGTTTTTT
CASSYGRQPIKTGELFF
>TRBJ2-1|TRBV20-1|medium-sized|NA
TGCAGTGCTATCACCCGGGTGAGCTCCTACAATGAGCAGTTCTTC
CSAITRVSSYNEQFF
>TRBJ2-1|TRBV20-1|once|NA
TGCAGTGCCCCTTCCCCGAGCTCCTACAATGAGCAGTTCTTC
CSAPSPSSYNEQFF
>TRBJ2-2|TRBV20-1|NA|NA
TGCAGTGCTAGAGTTGCAGGAAGGGAAGCCGGGGAGCTGTTTTTT
CSARVAGREAGELFF
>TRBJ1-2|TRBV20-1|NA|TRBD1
TGCAGTGCTCCGAGTCCCGGGACAGCTAACTATGGCTACACCTTC
CSAPSPGTANYGYTF
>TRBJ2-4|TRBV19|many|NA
TGTGCCAGTAGTATCGGACCGAACCTAGCCAAAAACATTCAGTACTTC
CASSIGPNLAKNIQYF
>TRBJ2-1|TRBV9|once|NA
TGTGCCAGCAGCGATACCGGGAGCTCCTACAATGAGCAGTTCTTC
CASSDTGSSYNEQFF
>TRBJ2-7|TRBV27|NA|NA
TGTGCCAGCAGTTTATACCGGGACACCTACTACGAGCAGTACTTC
CASSLYRDTYYEQYF
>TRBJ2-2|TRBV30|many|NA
TGTGCCTGGAGTGGGACAGGGAGGGACGGGAGGGCCACCGGGGAGCTGTTTTTT
CAWSGTGRDGRATGELFF
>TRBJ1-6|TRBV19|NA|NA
TGTGCCAGTAGTATAATTAATTCACCCCTCCACTTT
CASSIINSPLHF
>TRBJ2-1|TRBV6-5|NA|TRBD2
TGTGCCAGAAGACTAGCGGGAGGGTTCGATGAGCAGTTCTTC
CARRLAGGFDEQFF
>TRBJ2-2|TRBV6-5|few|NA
TGTGCCAGCAGCGATGGATTGAACACCGGGGAGCTGTTTTTT
CASSDGLNTGELFF
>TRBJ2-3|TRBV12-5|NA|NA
TGTGCTAGTGGTTTGGGGGTTACTTCCGTAGTCCCAGATACGCAGTATTTT
CASGLGVTSVVPDTQYF
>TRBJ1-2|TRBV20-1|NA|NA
TGCAGTGCTAGAGATGCAGCTAACTATGGCTACACCTTC
CSARDAANYGYTF
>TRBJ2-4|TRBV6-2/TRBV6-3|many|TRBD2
TGTGCCAGCTGTCGACGGGAGGCACGAGCCAAAAACATTCAGTACTTC
CASCRREARAKNIQYF
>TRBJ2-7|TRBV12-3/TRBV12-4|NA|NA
TGTGCCAGCAGTTTTCACAGGGAATCTGAGCAGTACTTC
CASSFHRESEQYF
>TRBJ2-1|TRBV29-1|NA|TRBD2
TGCAGCGTTGAAGTAGCGGGCTACAATATATATTTTTTC
CSVEVAGYNIYFF
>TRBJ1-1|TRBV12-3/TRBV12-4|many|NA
TGTGCCAGCAGTTTAGGGGGGCACGACACTGAAGCTTTCTTT
CASSLGGHDTEAFF
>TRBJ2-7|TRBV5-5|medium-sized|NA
TGTGCCAGCAGCTTCCAGGGATTCTCCTACGAGCAGTACTTC
CASSFQGFSYEQYF
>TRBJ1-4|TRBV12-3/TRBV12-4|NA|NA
TGTGCCAGCAGCCGGAGTGAAGAACTGCTTTTT
CASSRSEELLF
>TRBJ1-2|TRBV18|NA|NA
TGTGCCAGCTCACCCGATAACTATGGCTACACCTTC
CASSPDNYGYTF
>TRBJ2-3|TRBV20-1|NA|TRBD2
TGCAGTGCTCGAATCGGACTAGCGGGAGGGATAAGGGCCACAGATACGCAGTATTTT
CSARIGLAGGIRATDTQYF
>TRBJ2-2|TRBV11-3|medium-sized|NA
TGTGCCAGCAGCCTGAACAGGAACACCGGGGAGCTGTTTTTT
CASSLNRNTGELFF
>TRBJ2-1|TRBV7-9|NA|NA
TGTGCCAGCAGCTTAGATGGGGGTGTACGGTTCTTC
CASSLDGGVRFF